The 11 T cell receptor beta chains listed next were all sequenced from one sample in a study of tumor-infiltrating lymphocytes in primary liver carcinoma. Germline DNA was extracted too, while blood RNA derived from unsorted whole blood. Reverse transcription of 500 ng total RNA with a constant-region primer produced TCR beta cDNA. A slightly modified ARM-PCR protocol with three nested multiplex PCR rounds produced these TCR beta libraries. Investigators reported that the first two PCR rounds, at 10 cycles each, used TRBV1-TRBV30 forward primers with a C-beta reverse primer. TCRdb re-derived calls from the multiplex PCR reads in MiXCR, one entry per CDR3 protein. Of some 190,000 distinct CDR3 sequences in the sample, roughly three fifths were seen once. The sample was peripheral blood. Source of these receptors: a man between 35 and 55 years old with primary liver carcinoma and hepatitis B virus infection.

Comments on this clonotype: The junction shows a germline mismatch at one end, possibly a read error. The rearrangement links TRBV10-3 to TRBJ2-5; 12 bases line up with TRBD2. The germline gives CDR1 ENHRY, CDR2 SYGVKD. The CDR3 is 17 residues long. The CDR3 sequence is CAISGQATSGSQEIQYF. The DNA for the CDR3 is TGTGCCATCAGTGGACAGGCGACTAGCGGGAGCCAAGAGATCCAGTACTTC.

CDR3 nucleotide sequence: TGTGCCAGCAGCCGTAAGGGTGGTGAAGCTTTCTTT. Translating it yields CASSRKGGEAFF. This chain joins TRBV28 and TRBJ1-1; D ambiguous. Trimming pared 6 bases from V and 7 bases from J, leaving 12 bases between. Germline V CDR1 and CDR2: MDHEN, SYDVKM. The CDR3 runs to 12 residues.

This clonotype has more than one count but fewer than ten. The chain has TRBV11-2 and TRBJ2-5; unclear D gene. The V and J ends lost 6 bases and 5 bases respectively, with 13 bases between them. This CDR3 spans 13 amino acids. Per germline, CDR1 SGHAT and CDR2 FQNNGV. CDR3 DNA: TGTGCCAGCAGTTTAAATCAGTATGAGACCCAGTACTTC. Protein: CASSLNQYETQYF.

V and J are TRBV6-5 and TRBJ1-6, with a tentative D call TRBD1 (6 bases). Looked up from germline, CDR1 is MNHEY and CDR2 is SVGAGI. V lost 3 bases to trimming and J lost 8 bases, with 11 bases between them. The CDR3 totals 14 residues. CDR3 DNA: TGTGCCAGCAGTTATAGGACAGTGGATTCACCCCTCCACTTT. This gives the protein CASSYRTVDSPLHF.

The gene calls are TRBV11-2 and TRBJ2-7; a possible D gene is TRBD2 (6 bases). The CDR3 consists of 13 residues. The germline gives CDR1 SGHAT, CDR2 FQNNGV. Written as DNA, the CDR3 is TGTGTCAACAGCCCCGTCACGGGGGACGAGCAGTACTTC. Its translation: CVNSPVTGDEQYF.

About this clonotype: With a much larger clone just one base away, this may be a read error. The chain carries TRBV12-3 or TRBV12-4 and TRBJ2-3, with 9 bases fitting TRBD2. This CDR3 comprises 15 residues. Trimming at V came to 5 bases and at J to 5 bases, leaving 8 bases not matched to a gene. CDR3 in DNA: TGTGCCAGCAGTCCCACGACTAGCGGCAAAGATACGCAGTATTTT. Its translation is CASSPTTSGKDTQYF.

To note about this clonotype: Germline and junction disagree at one end, which may indicate a read error. The genes are TRBV10-3 and TRBJ2-1; D is perhaps TRBD2 (7 bases). Germline-derived CDR1 and CDR2 are ENHRY and SYGVKD. CDR3 length equals 15 residues. DNA of the CDR3: TGTGCCATCACGGTCGGGGGGCCCACCTACAATGAGCAGTCCTTC. Its translation is CAITVGGPTYNEQSF.

This clonotype was picked up a small number of times. V usage is TRBV4-1 and J usage is TRBJ2-1; D call uncertain. The length of the CDR3 is 14 residues. The V gene lost 3 bases and the J gene lost 9 bases, with 15 bases spanning the gap. CDR1 and CDR2 (germline): MGHRA, YSYEKL. In DNA, the CDR3 is TGCGCCAGCAGCCAGGGCAGTGGTTTTGGTGAGCAGTTCTTC. It is translated as CASSQGSGFGEQFF.

This clonotype was counted at least ten times. The chain is built from TRBV11-2 and TRBJ1-1, with D tentatively TRBD1 (5 bases). Trimming pared 7 bases from V and 5 bases from J, leaving 14 bases between. Germline lookup yields CDR1 SGHAT and CDR2 FQNNGV. This CDR3 has 13 residues. The CDR3 bases are TGTGCCAGCAACCTCTGGCAGGGAACTGAAGCTTTCTTT. Amino acids: CASNLWQGTEAFF.

This clonotype was picked up many times. The chain combines TRBV11-2 with TRBJ2-5; 11 positions match TRBD2. V shed 6 bases and J 9 bases; nucleotides not matched to a gene: 12. CDR1 SGHAT and CDR2 FQNNGV come from the germline V gene. The CDR3 is made up of 15 amino acids. The CDR3 here is CASRLLAGGGEAQYF. The CDR3 DNA follows: TGTGCCAGCAGGCTTCTAGCGGGAGGTGGCGAGGCCCAGTACTTC.

The count of this clonotype is one. A much larger clone sits a single nucleotide away, making a read error possible. The chain has TRBV6-5 and TRBJ2-1; 11 bases are a match to TRBD2. V trimming: 5 bases; J trimming: 9 bases; junction bases outside the gene matches: 9. Germline V gene lookup returns CDR1 MNHEY and CDR2 SVGAGI. This CDR3 has 15 amino acids. CDR3 sequence reads: CASSPGLAEVSEQFF. The CDR3 bases are TGTGCCAGCAGTCCGGGACTAGCGGAAGTCAGTGAGCAGTTCTTC.